This T cell receptor (beta chain) was sequenced for a study of OX40 agonist ivuxolimab in advanced cancers. Sequencing was performed with immunoSEQ multiplex PCR; in TCRdb, only in-frame clones are kept and a portion is missing. The sample yields about 82,000 clones, roughly 92% seen once. Study outcomes and limitations: Among the lowest levels of clonal expansion were found in partial responders at 0.1-3.0 mg/kg.

Turning to this clone: Its antigen is still unknown.

Any history of autoimmune disease or systemic immunosuppression disqualified patients. Trimming took off 2 bases at V and 0 bases at J, with 7 bases between the two ends. Germline values: CDR1 MNHEY, CDR2 SVGAGI. This CDR3 contains 14 residues. Source: CD4+ or CD8+ T cells sorted from blood, taken in a trial of the OX40 agonist ivuxolimab. J is TRBJ1-2 and V is TRBV6-5; D is ambiguous. This receptor was taken from an adult with an advanced solid tumor such as melanoma, head and neck, liver or kidney cancer. CDR3 amino acids: CASSYAQTNYGYTF. The CDR3 nucleotides read TGTGCCAGCAGTTACGCCCAGACTAACTATGGCTACACCTTC.